A selection of T cell receptor beta chains follows, all from one sample in a study of shared clonotypes between healthy human individuals. Only in-frame clones appear in the TCRdb table, and some are missing; sequencing was by immunoSEQ multiplex PCR. The sample carries just over 2,000,000 clones, about 95% recorded once. The source material was naive CD8+ T cells sorted from blood. The receptors originated from a man between 18 and 29 years old in good health. CDR3s include the opening cysteine and the closing phenylalanine or tryptophan. A D gene is named only where the DNA matches it firmly. The size field is filled for only some rows; it gives once, few, many or a size class.

clone_size: NA; v_call: TRBV6-1; d_call: NA; j_call: TRBJ2-5; cdr3_aa: CASSDWTEAETQYF; cdr3_nt: TGTGCCAGCAGTGATTGGACAGAGGCAGAGACCCAGTACTTC
clone_size: NA; v_call: TRBV28; d_call: NA; j_call: TRBJ1-5; cdr3_aa: CASSSLDSNQPQHF; cdr3_nt: TGTGCCAGCAGTTCCTTAGATAGCAATCAGCCCCAGCATTTT
clone_size: once; v_call: TRBV30; d_call: NA; j_call: TRBJ2-7; cdr3_aa: CAWRAAAVGEQYF; cdr3_nt: TGTGCCTGGAGGGCCGCCGCAGTTGGCGAGCAGTACTTC
clone_size: NA; v_call: TRBV15; d_call: NA; j_call: TRBJ2-1; cdr3_aa: CATSRVGAVYNGQFF; cdr3_nt: TGTGCCACCAGCAGAGTAGGGGCGGTCTACAATGGGCAGTTCTTC
clone_size: NA; v_call: TRBV7-9; d_call: NA; j_call: TRBJ2-7; cdr3_aa: CASSGNSYEQYF; cdr3_nt: TGTGCCAGCAGCGGCAACTCTTACGAGCAGTACTTC
clone_size: NA; v_call: TRBV13; d_call: NA; j_call: TRBJ2-2; cdr3_aa: CASSLEASNTGELFF; cdr3_nt: TGTGCCAGCAGCTTAGAAGCTAGTAATACCGGGGAGCTGTTTTTT
clone_size: NA; v_call: TRBV27; d_call: NA; j_call: TRBJ1-5; cdr3_aa: CASSPGSPGVQPQHF; cdr3_nt: TGTGCCAGCAGCCCAGGGAGTCCAGGAGTTCAGCCCCAGCATTTT
clone_size: NA; v_call: TRBV5-1; d_call: NA; j_call: TRBJ2-5; cdr3_aa: CASSLSGPGGTQYF; cdr3_nt: TGTGCCAGCAGCTTATCGGGGCCCGGAGGGACCCAGTACTTC
clone_size: once; v_call: TRBV10-3; d_call: NA; j_call: TRBJ2-7; cdr3_aa: CAISATGRWDYEQYF; cdr3_nt: TGTGCCATCAGTGCGACGGGGCGTTGGGACTACGAGCAGTACTTC
clone_size: NA; v_call: TRBV5-4; d_call: TRBD2; j_call: TRBJ2-3; cdr3_aa: CASSFRDYTDTQYF; cdr3_nt: TGTGCCAGCAGCTTCCGGGACTACACAGATACGCAGTATTTT
clone_size: NA; v_call: TRBV27; d_call: NA; j_call: TRBJ2-2; cdr3_aa: CASTGGANTGELFF; cdr3_nt: TGTGCCAGCACGGGGGGCGCGAACACCGGGGAGCTGTTTTTT
clone_size: NA; v_call: TRBV6-5; d_call: NA; j_call: TRBJ2-2; cdr3_aa: CASSYSGESGELFF; cdr3_nt: TGTGCCAGCAGTTACTCCGGGGAATCCGGGGAGCTGTTTTTT
clone_size: NA; v_call: TRBV5-8; d_call: TRBD1; j_call: TRBJ2-7; cdr3_aa: CASSLWTGYEQYF; cdr3_nt: TGTGCCAGCAGCTTGTGGACAGGTTACGAGCAGTACTTC
clone_size: NA; v_call: TRBV30; d_call: NA; j_call: TRBJ2-3; cdr3_aa: CAWSVPGFTDTQYF; cdr3_nt: TGTGCCTGGAGTGTACCAGGGTTTACAGATACGCAGTATTTT
clone_size: NA; v_call: TRBV6-5; d_call: NA; j_call: TRBJ2-7; cdr3_aa: CASSYDRGGYEQYF; cdr3_nt: TGTGCCAGCAGTTACGACCGTGGAGGCTACGAGCAGTACTTC
clone_size: NA; v_call: TRBV6-6; d_call: NA; j_call: TRBJ1-2; cdr3_aa: CASSYSSFRGYTF; cdr3_nt: TGTGCCAGCAGTTACTCTTCATTTCGGGGCTACACCTTC
clone_size: NA; v_call: TRBV6-5; d_call: NA; j_call: TRBJ1-2; cdr3_aa: CASRNRECGPF; cdr3_nt: TGTGCCAGCAGGAACAGGGAATGCGGACCCTTC
clone_size: NA; v_call: TRBV27; d_call: NA; j_call: TRBJ1-1; cdr3_aa: CATRRGGGEAFF; cdr3_nt: TGTGCCACCCGGAGGGGAGGTGGTGAAGCTTTCTTT
clone_size: NA; v_call: TRBV5-4; d_call: NA; j_call: TRBJ2-7; cdr3_aa: CASSLAVGSEQYF; cdr3_nt: TGTGCCAGCAGCTTGGCCGTGGGAAGCGAGCAGTACTTC
clone_size: NA; v_call: TRBV5-4; d_call: NA; j_call: TRBJ2-2; cdr3_aa: CASSLSLQINTGELFF; cdr3_nt: TGTGCCAGCAGCTTGTCACTTCAAATTAACACCGGGGAGCTGTTTTTT
clone_size: NA; v_call: TRBV5-6; d_call: NA; j_call: TRBJ2-7; cdr3_aa: CASSFGPGTYEQYF; cdr3_nt: TGTGCCAGCAGCTTTGGACCCGGAACCTACGAGCAGTACTTC
clone_size: NA; v_call: TRBV30; d_call: TRBD1; j_call: TRBJ1-2; cdr3_aa: CAWSVQTGVHYGYTF; cdr3_nt: TGTGCCTGGAGTGTACAGACAGGGGTTCACTATGGCTACACCTTC
clone_size: once; v_call: TRBV7-9; d_call: TRBD1; j_call: TRBJ2-5; cdr3_aa: CASSLIGTGYQETQYF; cdr3_nt: TGTGCCAGCAGCTTGATTGGGACAGGCTACCAAGAGACCCAGTACTTC
clone_size: NA; v_call: TRBV28; d_call: TRBD2; j_call: TRBJ2-3; cdr3_aa: CASSARFLAGDKDTQYF; cdr3_nt: TGTGCCAGCTCCGCTAGGTTTCTAGCGGGAGATAAAGATACGCAGTATTTT
clone_size: NA; v_call: TRBV4-1; d_call: NA; j_call: TRBJ2-7; cdr3_aa: CASSQIQGYYEQYF; cdr3_nt: TGCGCCAGCAGCCAAATCCAGGGATACTACGAGCAGTACTTC
clone_size: NA; v_call: TRBV19; d_call: TRBD1; j_call: TRBJ2-5; cdr3_aa: CASRSRDRGQETQYF; cdr3_nt: TGTGCCAGTAGATCGCGGGACAGGGGGCAAGAGACCCAGTACTTC
clone_size: NA; v_call: TRBV5-1; d_call: TRBD1; j_call: TRBJ1-3; cdr3_aa: CASSQDRSSGNTIYF; cdr3_nt: TGCGCCAGCAGCCAGGACAGGAGCTCTGGAAACACCATATATTTT
clone_size: NA; v_call: TRBV4-1; d_call: TRBD2; j_call: TRBJ2-5; cdr3_aa: CASSPAGVVGETQYF; cdr3_nt: TGCGCCAGCAGCCCAGCGGGAGTGGTCGGGGAGACCCAGTACTTC
clone_size: NA; v_call: TRBV6-1; d_call: NA; j_call: TRBJ2-7; cdr3_aa: CASLGGTSYEQYF; cdr3_nt: TGTGCCAGCCTTGGGGGGACCTCCTACGAGCAGTACTTC
clone_size: once; v_call: TRBV25-1; d_call: TRBD1; j_call: TRBJ2-5; cdr3_aa: CASSGDRVQETQYF; cdr3_nt: TGTGCCAGCAGTGGGGACAGGGTACAAGAGACCCAGTACTTC
clone_size: NA; v_call: TRBV10-3; d_call: TRBD1; j_call: TRBJ2-1; cdr3_aa: CAINSGTGGASSYNEQFF; cdr3_nt: TGTGCCATCAATTCCGGGACAGGGGGTGCGTCATCCTACAATGAGCAGTTCTTC
clone_size: NA; v_call: TRBV4-3; d_call: NA; j_call: TRBJ2-1; cdr3_aa: CASSQDEIAPLNEQFF; cdr3_nt: TGCGCCAGCAGCCAAGATGAAATAGCCCCCCTCAATGAGCAGTTCTTC
clone_size: once; v_call: TRBV11-2; d_call: NA; j_call: TRBJ1-4; cdr3_aa: CASSPSRDSTNEKLFF; cdr3_nt: TGTGCCAGCAGCCCCTCGAGAGACTCAACTAATGAAAAACTGTTTTTT
clone_size: NA; v_call: TRBV2; d_call: NA; j_call: TRBJ2-7; cdr3_aa: CASSGTAYEQYF; cdr3_nt: TGTGCCAGCAGTGGGACAGCCTACGAGCAGTACTTC
clone_size: NA; v_call: TRBV2; d_call: NA; j_call: TRBJ2-7; cdr3_aa: CASTTGLPYEQYF; cdr3_nt: TGTGCCAGCACTACCGGGCTACCTTACGAGCAGTACTTC
clone_size: NA; v_call: TRBV27; d_call: TRBD1; j_call: TRBJ2-7; cdr3_aa: CASSPGTVPTYEQYF; cdr3_nt: TGTGCCAGCAGTCCGGGGACAGTGCCGACCTACGAGCAGTACTTC
clone_size: NA; v_call: TRBV9; d_call: NA; j_call: TRBJ1-4; cdr3_aa: CASSVGEQLNEKLFF; cdr3_nt: TGTGCCAGCAGCGTAGGGGAACAGCTTAATGAAAAACTGTTTTTT
clone_size: NA; v_call: TRBV11-3; d_call: NA; j_call: TRBJ2-5; cdr3_aa: CASSLSPYGGETQYF; cdr3_nt: TGTGCCAGCAGCTTATCCCCGTATGGGGGAGAGACCCAGTACTTC